The entry that follows covers one T cell receptor beta chain sequence. These data originate in a study of blood T cell repertoires in COVID-19. Across the whole study: Acute and convalescent COVID-19 specimens originated in the United States, Italy and Spain. T cells, B-cell-depleted T cells, or PBMCs supplied cDNA or gDNA.

Original processing notes: Scientists estimated how many nucleated cells there were by amplifying reference gene primers. This table comes from immunoSEQ multiplex PCR, and its TCRdb copy is limited to in-frame clones, with some not included. D and trimming were read from the DNA, whereas the V and J calls and clone size are those reported in that table. Here the sample spans roughly 290,000 clones, about 89% being singletons. V was pared by 2 bases and J by 4 bases, with 9 bases of the junction left unmatched. This CDR3 region has 15 residues. Germline V gives CDR1 SGHRS, CDR2 YFSETQ. Source material: peripheral blood. The receptor's source is a man aged 25-45 years with acute or convalescent COVID-19. The chain carries TRBV5-1 and TRBJ2-7; 7 bases match TRBD1. DNA for the CDR3: TGCGCCAGCAGCTTCCGGGACAGAGCTAAATACGAGCAGTACTTC. Amino acids: CASSFRDRAKYEQYF.